This T cell receptor (beta chain) comes out of a study of patients and donors after allogeneic stem cell transplantation. This clonotype was observed many times. The CDR3 extends over 19 amino acids. After removal of 6 bases from V and 0 bases from J, the junction contained 17 bases not matched to a gene. Each CDR3 protein is one row after TCRdb ran MiXCR on the RT-PCR reads. Here the sample spans under 200,000 distinct CDR3 sequences, about 32% being singletons. The chain combines TRBV12-3 or TRBV12-4 with TRBJ1-5; 7 positions match TRBD1. The origin of this receptor is a human donor who was either an allogeneic HSCT recipient or a stem cell or donor lymphocyte infusion donor (not recorded which). It is not recorded whose cells these are; they may come from a transplant donor. The sample was blood, either unsorted or a sorted T cell fraction (not recorded which). CDR3 sequence: CASRRTLGQYFNSNQPQHF. The DNA for the CDR3 is TGTGCCAGCAGAAGAACACTGGGACAGTATTTTAATAGCAATCAGCCCCAGCATTTT.